The 32 T cell receptor beta chains presented below share a single source sample, sequenced in a study of blood T cell repertoires in COVID-19 (dated by TCRdb to between 2020 and 2021). Library preparation was by the immunoSEQ multiplex PCR assay. TCRdb retrieved this table from immuneACCESS and kept in-frame rearrangements only. Not all clones are present; in checked studies, unresolved V genes account for under half, and no reason is known for the remainder. Within this sample are fewer than 130,000 clones, with approximately 69% of them counted one time only. Approximately 5.9% of the sample is held by the ten biggest clonotypes. Material: peripheral blood. The receptors shown here come from an elderly man with acute or convalescent COVID-19.

This clone was recorded at least ten times. The chain carries TRBV2 and TRBJ2-1, with unresolved D. The germline V gene encodes CDR1 SNHLY and CDR2 FYNNEI. This CDR3 is built from 12 residues. Trimming stripped 3 bases from V and 7 bases from J, with 7 bases between. CDR3 sequence: CASSDRFNEQFF. The CDR3 coding sequence is TGTGCCAGCAGTGACCGTTTTAATGAGCAGTTCTTC.

The chain carries TRBV28 and TRBJ2-1; 8 bases agree with TRBD2. The CDR3 is 12 amino acids. Trimming took 7 bases from V and 12 from J; bases not matched to a gene: 8. CDR1 and CDR2 (germline): MDHEN, SYDVKM. CDR3 residues: CASTSGSLGQFF. The CDR3 DNA reads as TGTGCCAGCACCAGCGGGAGCCTGGGGCAGTTCTTC.

Only a few counts were recorded for this clone. The V and J genes are TRBV7-3 and TRBJ2-5; D is perhaps TRBD2 (7 bases). Per germline, CDR1 SGHTA and CDR2 FQGTGA. This CDR3 spans 15 amino acids. The ends were cut back, 3 bases at V and 5 bases at J, with 16 bases in the middle. The CDR3 DNA reads as TGTGCCAGCAGCTTGGGGGCGGGAGTAAGGGAGACCCAGTACTTC. It specifies CASSLGAGVRETQYF.

The J gene is TRBJ1-1, the V gene TRBV19, with unresolved D. Trimming removed 4 bases at V and 0 bases at J, with 6 bases between. Looked up from germline, CDR1 is LNHDA and CDR2 is SQIVND (reference sequence). This CDR3 is built from 13 residues. CDR3 sequence: CASSKALNTEAFF. Written as DNA, the CDR3 is TGTGCCAGTAGTAAAGCGTTGAACACTGAAGCTTTCTTT.

The chain links TRBV7-2 to TRBJ1-4; D is unclear. V shed 2 bases and J shed 8 bases, with 9 bases lying between them. The CDR3 consists of 13 residues. Germline CDR1 and CDR2: SGHTA and FQGNSA. CDR3 coding DNA: TGTGCCAGCAGCTTACCCCCCCAGGAAAAACTGTTTTTT. Protein sequence: CASSLPPQEKLFF.

The chain uses TRBV7-6 and TRBJ2-3; no reliable D call. Trimming cost V 2 bases and J 0 bases, with 9 bases left between them. The CDR3 loop spans 15 amino acids. The germline V gene encodes CDR1 SGHVS and CDR2 FNYEAQ. The CDR3 DNA is TGTGCCAGCAGCTTACGCGCGCTTAGCACAGATACGCAGTATTTT. It yields the protein CASSLRALSTDTQYF.

The chain couples TRBV25-1 to TRBJ2-5; a possible D gene is TRBD2 (5 bases). The CDR3 runs to 11 residues. The V gene's germline CDR1 is MGHDK and CDR2 SYGVNS. V dropped 3 bases and J dropped 10 bases, with 9 bases sitting between them. The CDR3 loop reads CASSERVVQYF. The DNA for the CDR3 is TGTGCCAGCAGTGAGCGGGTGGTCCAGTACTTC. The full variable domain, its missing parts supplied by reference TRBV25-1 and TRBJ2-5, is EADIYQTPRYLVIGTGKKITLECSQTMGHDKMYWYQQDPGMELHLIHYSYGVNSTEKGDLSSESTVSRIRTEHFPLTLESARPSHTSQYLCASSERVVQYFGPGTRLLVL.

In its sample, this clone was seen a few times. The chain combines TRBV10-3 with TRBJ2-7; tentative D call: TRBD1 (6 bases). Germline CDR1 and CDR2: ENHRY and SYGVKD. There are 17 residues in the CDR3. The V end lost 3 bases, the J end lost 0 bases, and 18 bases lay between the germline ends. The CDR3 DNA sequence: TGTGCCATCAGTGAACTCCGGGACACCAAGAGCTCCTACGAGCAGTACTTC. The encoded protein is CAISELRDTKSSYEQYF.

The rearrangement joins TRBV4-2 to TRBJ1-4, with 9 positions matching TRBD1. The CDR3 totals 16 residues. V shed 0 bases and J 8 bases; nucleotides not matched to a gene: 7. Germline-derived CDR1 and CDR2 are LGHNA and YNFKEQ. Here the CDR3 reads CASSQDAGTGWEKLFF. CDR3 DNA sequence: TGTGCCAGCAGCCAAGATGCAGGGACAGGGTGGGAAAAACTGTTTTTT.

The chain joins TRBV14 to TRBJ2-5, with 11 bases fitting TRBD2. This CDR3 spans 17 amino acids. The ends lost 6 bases at V and 2 bases at J; junction bases unmatched: 11. Germline CDR1 SGHDN, CDR2 FVKESK. CDR3 residues: CASSLQTSGRSQETQYF. CDR3 DNA sequence: TGTGCCAGCAGTCTACAAACTAGCGGGAGATCTCAAGAGACCCAGTACTTC.

The chain has TRBV29-1 and TRBJ2-1, with D perhaps matching TRBD2 (5 bases). Germline assignment: CDR1 SQVTM and CDR2 ANQGSEA. V lost 5 bases and J 9 bases, leaving 17 bases between the germline ends. CDR3 size: 13 residues. CDR3 region: CSVISVRYLEQFF. Here the CDR3 DNA reads TGCAGCGTTATTAGCGTCCGGTACCTTGAGCAGTTCTTC.

The rearrangement uses TRBV18 and TRBJ2-7; no firm D call. This CDR3 contains 12 residues. V dropped 3 bases and J dropped 4 bases, with 7 bases sitting between them. Germline lookup yields CDR1 KGHSH and CDR2 LQKENI. CDR3 sequence reads: CASSPRAYEQYF. The CDR3 region has the DNA TGTGCCAGCTCACCTAGAGCGTACGAGCAGTACTTC.

The chain couples TRBV11-2 to TRBJ2-1; D possibly corresponds to TRBD1 (6 bases). Trimming removed 5 bases at V and 3 bases at J, with 20 bases between. CDR3 length: 17 residues. The germline V gene has CDR1 SGHAT and CDR2 FQNNGV. CDR3 in DNA: TGTGCCAGCAGCCCCCCATATGGGACATACCTCTACAATGAGCAGTTCTTC. Amino acids: CASSPPYGTYLYNEQFF.

This chain joins TRBV3-1 (or the pseudogene TRBV3-2) and TRBJ2-7; D gene uncertain. Germline CDR1 is LGHDT and CDR2 is YNNKEL (reference sequence). The V and J ends lost 2 bases and 0 bases respectively, with 8 bases between them. The CDR3 loop spans 14 amino acids. The CDR3 nucleotides read TGTGCCAGCAGCCAACTTCCCTCCTCCTACGAGCAGTACTTC. Its translation: CASSQLPSSYEQYF.

The J gene is TRBJ2-1, the V gene TRBV29-1; 7 bases agree with TRBD1. The germline gives CDR1 SQVTM, CDR2 ANQGSEA. This CDR3 is 16 amino acids long. J was trimmed by 5 bases and V by 6 bases; bases with no gene match: 16. The CDR3 loop is CSVIPSNRGTHNEQFF. In DNA form, the CDR3 reads TGCAGCGTCATCCCGAGTAACAGGGGTACCCACAATGAGCAGTTCTTC.

The gene calls are TRBV13 and TRBJ2-3; no clear D. V was cut by 5 bases and J by 3 bases, with 21 bases left in between. Germline assignment: CDR1 PRHDT and CDR2 FYEKMQ (reference sequence). This CDR3 region has 17 residues. CDR3 residues: CASSPRETGLVTDTQYF. CDR3 DNA sequence: TGTGCCAGCAGCCCCCGCGAGACTGGCCTAGTGACAGATACGCAGTATTTT.

This clone was seen a few times. This chain uses TRBV7-6 with TRBJ2-5; perhaps TRBD1 as D (5 bases). V was trimmed by 1 base and J by 4 bases, leaving 13 bases between them. Germline loops: CDR1 SGHVS, CDR2 FNYEAQ. The CDR3 is 15 amino acids. This chain's CDR3 is CASSLDAGSLETQYF. CDR3 DNA: TGTGCCAGCAGCTTAGACGCAGGGTCCTTAGAGACCCAGTACTTC.

The rearrangement links TRBV5-1 to TRBJ2-1, with 9 bases aligning to TRBD2. The CDR3 length is 16 residues. V lost 1 base and J lost 2; bases outside the gene matches: 4. In germline, CDR1 is SGHRS, CDR2 YFSETQ. Written as DNA, the CDR3 is TGCGCCAGCAGCTTGTTAGCGGGAGTACCCTACAATGAGCAGTTCTTC. It translates to CASSLLAGVPYNEQFF.

Only one count was recorded for this clone. The chain is built from TRBV28 and TRBJ2-2; TRBD2 aligns across 8 bases. V dropped 6 bases and J dropped 4; count of bases not matched to a gene: 7. The CDR3 sequence is 15 residues long. Looked up from germline, CDR1 is MDHEN and CDR2 is SYDVKM. The CDR3 region is CASRRAGGGTGELFF. The DNA of the CDR3 is TGTGCCAGCAGGAGGGCGGGAGGAGGCACCGGGGAGCTGTTTTTT.

This clone was counted once. The chain recombines TRBV11-3 with TRBJ2-5; perhaps TRBD2 as D (6 bases). Trimming stripped 6 bases from V and 5 bases from J, with 7 bases between. This CDR3 is built from 11 residues. Germline assignment: CDR1 SGHNT and CDR2 YENEEA. Here the CDR3 DNA reads TGTGCCAGCAGTCGGGGGGAGACCCAGTACTTC. Translation: CASSRGETQYF.

DNA of the CDR3: TGTGCCACAAAACCGGGACAGTATAATTCACCCCTCCACTTT. Translated: CATKPGQYNSPLHF. This chain links TRBV19 with TRBJ1-6; 7 bases match TRBD1. Germline V gives CDR1 LNHDA, CDR2 SQIVND (reference sequence). The CDR3 extends over 14 amino acids. With 10 bases clipped from V and 4 bases from J, the junction kept 7 bases outside the gene matches.

This clone was seen many times. The J gene is TRBJ2-3, the V gene TRBV5-1; possible D gene TRBD1, 6 bases. The germline V gene has CDR1 SGHRS and CDR2 YFSETQ. The V end lost 7 bases, the J end lost 2 bases, and 17 bases lay between the germline ends. The CDR3 extends over 15 amino acids. The CDR3 protein is CASARGTDPTDTQYF. Written as DNA, the CDR3 is TGCGCCAGCGCGAGGGGGACCGACCCCACAGATACGCAGTATTTT.

This sequence joins TRBV4-1 and TRBJ1-2; D uncertain. Germline values: CDR1 MGHRA, CDR2 YSYEKL. V was trimmed by 1 base and J by 3 bases, leaving 12 bases between them. The CDR3 covers 15 residues. CDR3 bases: TGCGCCAGCAGCCAAGTGCCCCGCGCGGACTATGGCTACACCTTC. It translates to CASSQVPRADYGYTF.

The chain combines TRBV25-1 with TRBJ2-5; D may be TRBD2 (6 bases). Trimming removed 2 bases from V and 5 bases from J, with 9 bases in between. This CDR3 is built from 13 residues. Germline CDR1 and CDR2: MGHDK and SYGVNS. This CDR3 is CASSEGGRETQYF. In nucleotides, the CDR3 is TGTGCCAGCAGTGAAGGTGGGAGGGAGACCCAGTACTTC.

The V call is TRBV3-1 (or the pseudogene TRBV3-2), the J call TRBJ2-1; D is unresolved. The CDR3 runs 13 residues. Looked up from germline, CDR1 is LGHDT and CDR2 is YNNKEL (reference sequence). V shed 4 bases and J shed 6 bases, with 10 bases lying between them. The CDR3 DNA is TGTGCCAGCAGCCCGGTTCATGGCAATGAGCAGTTCTTC. Translation: CASSPVHGNEQFF.

The chain recombines TRBV28 with TRBJ2-5; the D is unclear. Germline CDR1 MDHEN, CDR2 SYDVKM. This CDR3 is built from 13 residues. V gave up 4 bases and J gave up 5 bases, with 11 bases separating them. This CDR3 is CASSSGSLETQYF. In DNA, the CDR3 is TGTGCCAGCAGTTCAGGATCCCTGGAGACCCAGTACTTC.

The rearrangement links TRBV27 to TRBJ2-1; 10 bases line up with TRBD2. The CDR3 consists of 15 residues. The trim removed 3 bases at V and 5 bases at J, leaving 4 bases unmatched. Germline values: CDR1 MNHEY, CDR2 SMNVEV (reference sequence). This CDR3 reads CASSLWTSGNNEQFF. The DNA for the CDR3 is TGTGCCAGCAGTTTGTGGACTAGCGGTAACAATGAGCAGTTCTTC.

This chain links TRBV25-1 with TRBJ1-1, with 7 positions matching TRBD1. V was clipped by 5 bases and J by 1 base; unmatched bases: 13. CDR1 and CDR2 (germline): MGHDK, SYGVNS. This CDR3 is built from 17 residues. The CDR3 bases are TGTGCCAGCAGTCCTCTTCTGGCCGGGACAGCGAACACTGAAGCTTTCTTT. Translating it yields CASSPLLAGTANTEAFF.

The chain carries TRBV4-3 and TRBJ1-1, with TRBD1 matching 8 bases. The trim removed 1 base at V and 6 bases at J, leaving 4 bases unmatched. The CDR3 runs 14 residues. In germline, CDR1 is LGHNA, CDR2 YSLEER. The CDR3 nucleotides read TGCGCCAGCAGCCAAGCGACAGGGGACTCTGAAGCTTTCTTT. Protein: CASSQATGDSEAFF.

The chain employs TRBV6-6 and TRBJ2-7, with 9 bases matching TRBD1. The length of the CDR3 is 15 residues. Germline V gene sequence: CDR1 MNHNY, CDR2 SVGAGI (reference sequence). The V and J ends lost 6 bases and 5 bases, in that order; junction bases with no gene match: 11. CDR3 sequence: CASRRSGQGHNEQYF. The CDR3 DNA sequence: TGTGCCAGCAGGCGCTCGGGACAGGGACACAACGAGCAGTACTTC.

The chain employs TRBV9 and TRBJ2-3; D uncertain. Germline V gene sequence: CDR1 SGDLS, CDR2 YYNGEE. Between the trimmed V and J ends, which lost 2 bases and 2 bases, there was a span of 9 bases. CDR3 length equals 14 residues. The CDR3 region is CASSVSNPTDTQYF. As DNA, the CDR3 is TGTGCCAGCAGCGTGAGCAACCCCACAGATACGCAGTATTTT.

This sequence joins TRBV29-1 and TRBJ2-3, with 9 bases fitting TRBD2. The V gene end was trimmed by 6 bases and the J gene end by 2 bases; junction bases not matched to a gene: 9. CDR3 length equals 15 residues. The germline V gene has CDR1 SQVTM and CDR2 ANQGSEA. The CDR3 region has the DNA TGCAGCGTAGAAAAAGCGGGAGGTGTCACAGATACGCAGTATTTT. Residues: CSVEKAGGVTDTQYF.